The entry that follows covers one T cell receptor beta chain sequence. The PCR had 60 Vbeta and 13 Jbeta primers. Sequencing was performed with immunoSEQ multiplex PCR; in TCRdb, only in-frame clones are kept and a portion is missing. The sample contains some 90,000 clones, roughly 73% of which appear only once. The V end lost 0 bases, the J end lost 7 bases, and 6 bases lay between the germline ends. The CDR3 is 12 residues long. In germline, CDR1 is MNHEY, CDR2 SVGAGI. This sample was included in a study of cytomegalovirus exposure and HLA in healthy donors. At the time of sampling, donors were nominally healthy, though unrecorded immune exposures were likely.

The sample was PBMCs. The sequence derives from a boy younger than 18 in good health and CMV-seronegative. The rearrangement joins TRBV6-5 to TRBJ1-2, with D unclear. This CDR3 is CASSYSSGGYTF. In DNA form, the CDR3 reads TGTGCCAGCAGTTACTCTTCAGGTGGCTACACCTTC.